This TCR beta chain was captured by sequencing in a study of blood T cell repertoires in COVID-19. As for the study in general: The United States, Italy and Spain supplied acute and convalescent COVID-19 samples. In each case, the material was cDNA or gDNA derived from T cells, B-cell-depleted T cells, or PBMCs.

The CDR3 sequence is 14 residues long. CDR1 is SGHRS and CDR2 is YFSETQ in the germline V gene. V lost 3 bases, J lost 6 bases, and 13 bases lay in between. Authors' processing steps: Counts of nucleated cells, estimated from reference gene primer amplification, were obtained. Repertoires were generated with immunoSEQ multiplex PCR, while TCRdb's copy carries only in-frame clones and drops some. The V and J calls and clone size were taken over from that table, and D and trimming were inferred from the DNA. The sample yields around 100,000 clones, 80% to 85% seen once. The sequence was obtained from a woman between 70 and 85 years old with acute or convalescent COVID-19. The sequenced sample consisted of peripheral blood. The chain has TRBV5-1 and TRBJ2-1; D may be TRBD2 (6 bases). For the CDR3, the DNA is TGCGCCAGCAGCTCGGGACTCCTCCCCAATGAGCAGTTCTTC. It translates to CASSSGLLPNEQFF.